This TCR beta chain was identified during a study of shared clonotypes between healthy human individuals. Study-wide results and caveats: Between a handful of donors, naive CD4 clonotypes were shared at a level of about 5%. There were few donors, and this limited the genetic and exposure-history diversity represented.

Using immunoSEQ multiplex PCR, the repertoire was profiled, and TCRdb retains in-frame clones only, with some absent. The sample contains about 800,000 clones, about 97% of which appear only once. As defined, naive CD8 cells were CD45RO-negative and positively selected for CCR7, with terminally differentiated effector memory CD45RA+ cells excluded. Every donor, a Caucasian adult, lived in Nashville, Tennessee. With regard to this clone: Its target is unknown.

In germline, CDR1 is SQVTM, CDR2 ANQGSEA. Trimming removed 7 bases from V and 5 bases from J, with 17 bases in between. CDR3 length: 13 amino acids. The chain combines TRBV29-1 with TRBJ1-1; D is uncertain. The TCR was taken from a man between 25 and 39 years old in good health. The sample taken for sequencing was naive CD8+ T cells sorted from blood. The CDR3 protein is CSAMRLGLTEAFF. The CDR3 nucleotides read TGCAGCGCTATGCGATTGGGTTTAACTGAAGCTTTCTTT.